This T cell receptor beta chain was sequenced in a study of cytomegalovirus exposure and HLA in healthy donors. J lost 6 bases, V lost 4 bases, and 8 bases had no gene match. Germline values: CDR1 SGHRS, CDR2 YFSETQ. The CDR3 is 14 amino acids. With 60 Vbeta and 13 Jbeta primers, the PCR was carried out. Method: immunoSEQ multiplex PCR; TCRdb's copy keeps in-frame clones and lacks some. Among 150,000 to 200,000 clones listed, 60% to 80% were seen once. The chain has TRBV5-1 and TRBJ1-2; TRBD1 matches 8 bases. Sequences were obtained from PBMCs. The TCR sequence derives from a woman aged 45-65 years in good health and CMV-seropositive. CDR3 sequence: CASSRTGNEHGYTF. In DNA, the CDR3 is TGCGCCAGCAGCAGGACAGGGAACGAGCATGGCTACACCTTC.